This T cell receptor beta chain emerged from a study of cytomegalovirus exposure and HLA in healthy donors. As concerns this clone: Its antigen remains unidentified.

The length of the CDR3 is 11 residues. Germline V CDR1 and CDR2: MNHNS, SASEGT. V was cut by 6 bases and J by 5 bases, with 5 bases left in between. The table came from immunoSEQ multiplex PCR; TCRdb's copy has only in-frame clones and leaves some out. The sample includes roughly 270,000 clones, roughly 90% of them seen just once. Regarding the study as a whole: It was confirmed in vitro that a few of the CMV-associated chains were specific for CMV antigens.

The source is a young woman in good health and CMV-seronegative. The chain joins TRBV6-1 to TRBJ1-5; D remains unclear. The sequencing sample was made of PBMCs. As DNA, the CDR3 is TGTGCCAGCAGAGAGGATCAGCCCCAGCATTTT. Its translation is CASREDQPQHF.